Here is one T cell receptor (beta chain) with its context. The data were taken from a study of T cells in tuberculosis. Germline V gives CDR1 MGHDK, CDR2 SYGVNS. The CDR3 has 16 residues. With 1 base removed from V and 5 bases from J, the gap between germline ends came to 14 bases. Clones were read by immunoSEQ multiplex PCR, and TCRdb kept only the in-frame ones, dropping some. The table records around 39,000 clones, 93% of them present only once. The sequence derives from a donor between 10 and 35 years old with latent tuberculosis or without tuberculosis infection. The chain recombines TRBV25-1 with TRBJ1-4, with a possible D match to TRBD1 (5 bases). Sequencing was done on a sample of PBMCs. For the CDR3, the DNA is TGTGCCAGCAGTGAATTAAGGGGAGGCCCAAATGAAAAACTGTTTTTT. The encoded protein is CASSELRGGPNEKLFF. The complete variable domain, with remaining parts taken from reference TRBV25-1 and TRBJ1-4, reads EADIYQTPRYLVIGTGKKITLECSQTMGHDKMYWYQQDPGMELHLIHYSYGVNSTEKGDLSSESTVSRIRTEHFPLTLESARPSHTSQYLCASSELRGGPNEKLFFGSGTQLSVL.